This is a list of T cell receptor beta chains from one sample in a study of T-cell memory formation after mild COVID-19. From the 5' RACE reads, TCRdb called clonotypes with MiXCR, one entry per CDR3 protein. Of about 320,000 distinct CDR3 sequences in the sample, about 13% were seen once. Sequenced material: PBMCs or a T cell subset sorted from them (not recorded which). The source of these receptors is a man younger than 35 who had mild COVID-19 (a few samples of this study predate the infection). Cell type and time point are not known. Both conserved end residues are part of each CDR3. D genes are given only for firm matches. Only some rows state a clone size, as once, few, many or a class for expanded clones.

D gene: .
clone size: .
J gene: TRBJ2-5
V gene: TRBV9
CDR3 DNA: TGTGCCAGCAGCGTCAGGGGTAAGGAGACCCAGTACTTC
CDR3 protein: CASSVRGKETQYF

D gene: TRBD2
clone size: few
J gene: TRBJ2-7
V gene: TRBV9
CDR3 DNA: TGTGCCAGCAGCGTAGCTAGCGGGGGGCCCTCCTACGAGCAGTACTTC
CDR3 protein: CASSVASGGPSYEQYF

D gene: .
clone size: .
J gene: TRBJ2-1
V gene: TRBV19
CDR3 DNA: TGTGCCAATACCGGGACCACGTACAATGAGCAGTTCTTC
CDR3 protein: CANTGTTYNEQFF

D gene: .
clone size: .
J gene: TRBJ1-6
V gene: TRBV5-1
CDR3 DNA: TGCGCCAGCAGCGGGAGGAGTGATAATTCACCCCTCCACTTT
CDR3 protein: CASSGRSDNSPLHF

D gene: .
clone size: .
J gene: TRBJ2-2
V gene: TRBV5-1
CDR3 DNA: TGCGCCAGCAGCTTGGACGGACAGTCTTTATGGTTTTTT
CDR3 protein: CASSLDGQSLWFF

D gene: TRBD2
clone size: few
J gene: TRBJ2-2
V gene: TRBV7-9
CDR3 DNA: TGTGCCACCCCAGAGCGGGGGGCGACGAACACCGGGGAGCTGTTTTTT
CDR3 protein: CATPERGATNTGELFF

D gene: .
clone size: .
J gene: TRBJ1-2
V gene: TRBV5-1
CDR3 DNA: TGCGCCAGCAGCACAGACTATGGCTACACCTTC
CDR3 protein: CASSTDYGYTF

D gene: .
clone size: .
J gene: TRBJ2-2
V gene: TRBV4-2
CDR3 DNA: TGTGCCAGCAGCGGCGGGGAGGTGGGCGGGGAGCTGTTTTTT
CDR3 protein: CASSGGEVGGELFF

D gene: TRBD2
clone size: few
J gene: TRBJ2-1
V gene: TRBV5-1
CDR3 DNA: TGCGCCAGCAGCTTTGGGCTAGCGGGGACCAATGAGCAGTTCTTC
CDR3 protein: CASSFGLAGTNEQFF

D gene: .
clone size: .
J gene: TRBJ1-3
V gene: TRBV12-3/TRBV12-4
CDR3 DNA: TGTGCCAGCACCCCTATGAACACCATATATTTT
CDR3 protein: CASTPMNTIYF

D gene: .
clone size: .
J gene: TRBJ2-3
V gene: TRBV4-1
CDR3 DNA: TGCGCCAGCAGCCCCGTCACAGACACAGATACGCAGTATTTT
CDR3 protein: CASSPVTDTDTQYF

D gene: TRBD1
clone size: few
J gene: TRBJ2-1
V gene: TRBV7-9
CDR3 DNA: TGTGCCAGCGCAGGGGGCCCGGGGGATGAGCAGTTCTTC
CDR3 protein: CASAGGPGDEQFF

D gene: .
clone size: .
J gene: TRBJ2-5
V gene: TRBV4-2
CDR3 DNA: TGTGCCAGCAGCCCGCGGGTCTTCGCGCGAGGGACCCAGTACTTC
CDR3 protein: CASSPRVFARGTQYF

D gene: TRBD1
clone size: few
J gene: TRBJ1-1
V gene: TRBV29-1
CDR3 DNA: TGCAGCGTTGACCGACAGGGCGGTAACACTGAAGCTTTCTTT
CDR3 protein: CSVDRQGGNTEAFF

D gene: .
clone size: few
J gene: TRBJ2-2
V gene: TRBV3-2
CDR3 DNA: TGTGCCAGCAGCATCCGACTAGATTTGTGCGCCGGGGAGCTGTTTTTT
CDR3 protein: CASSIRLDLCAGELFF

D gene: .
clone size: few
J gene: TRBJ1-1
V gene: TRBV7-6
CDR3 DNA: TGTGCCAGCAGCCCAAAGGGAGGGTTGGATGGCACTGAAGCTTTCTTT
CDR3 protein: CASSPKGGLDGTEAFF

D gene: .
clone size: .
J gene: TRBJ2-3
V gene: TRBV6-5
CDR3 DNA: TGTGCCAGCAGTTTGTCGGGAGAGGGCACAGATACGCAGTATTTT
CDR3 protein: CASSLSGEGTDTQYF

D gene: TRBD2
clone size: few
J gene: TRBJ2-7
V gene: TRBV18
CDR3 DNA: TGTGCCAGCTCATTGGGACTAGCGGGCGTCGAGCAGTACTTC
CDR3 protein: CASSLGLAGVEQYF

D gene: .
clone size: few
J gene: TRBJ1-2
V gene: TRBV4-3
CDR3 DNA: TGCGCCAGCAGCCAAGATTGGGGGGGGCAGGGCTATGGCTACACCTTC
CDR3 protein: CASSQDWGGQGYGYTF

D gene: .
clone size: .
J gene: TRBJ1-6
V gene: TRBV12-3/TRBV12-4
CDR3 DNA: TGTGCCAGCAGTTTTGGACAAAGCTCCTATAATTCACCCCTCCACTTT
CDR3 protein: CASSFGQSSYNSPLHF

D gene: .
clone size: few
J gene: TRBJ2-1
V gene: TRBV2
CDR3 DNA: TGTGCCAGCAGTGAAGCGGTGGAGAAGCAGTTCTTC
CDR3 protein: CASSEAVEKQFF

D gene: .
clone size: .
J gene: TRBJ2-5
V gene: TRBV6-5
CDR3 DNA: TGTGCCAGCAGGCGGGACAATCAAGAGACCCAGTACTTC
CDR3 protein: CASRRDNQETQYF

D gene: .
clone size: few
J gene: TRBJ2-1
V gene: TRBV4-2
CDR3 DNA: TGTGCCAGCAGCCAAGATCAAGGGCGTCCTGAAGGAGAGTTC
CDR3 protein: CASSQDQGRPEGEF

D gene: TRBD1
clone size: many
J gene: TRBJ2-7
V gene: TRBV12-3/TRBV12-4
CDR3 DNA: TGTGCCAGCAGGCCCGGGACAGCCTACGAGCAGTACTTC
CDR3 protein: CASRPGTAYEQYF

D gene: .
clone size: few
J gene: TRBJ2-3
V gene: TRBV5-1
CDR3 DNA: TGCGCCAGCAGCGCGGCTCTCACAGATACGCAGTATTTT
CDR3 protein: CASSAALTDTQYF

D gene: .
clone size: few
J gene: TRBJ2-1
V gene: TRBV5-1
CDR3 DNA: TGCGCCAGCAGTCGTTCCGACATCCAGGGTCCCTACAATGAGCAGTTCTTC
CDR3 protein: CASSRSDIQGPYNEQFF

D gene: .
clone size: many
J gene: TRBJ2-2
V gene: TRBV20-1
CDR3 DNA: TGCAGTGCTAGGACGGGGGATGACGGGGAGCTGTTTTTT
CDR3 protein: CSARTGDDGELFF

D gene: .
clone size: .
J gene: TRBJ2-6
V gene: TRBV10-3
CDR3 DNA: TGTGCCATCAGTGAGTACAGGGCCAGCTCTGGGGCCAACGTCCTGACTTTC
CDR3 protein: CAISEYRASSGANVLTF

D gene: .
clone size: once
J gene: TRBJ1-5
V gene: TRBV15
CDR3 DNA: TGTGCCACCAGCAGAGGGGCAGCTTATAGCAATCAGCCCCAGCATTTT
CDR3 protein: CATSRGAAYSNQPQHF

D gene: .
clone size: .
J gene: TRBJ1-1
V gene: TRBV6-1
CDR3 DNA: TGTGCCAGCACGGTAACTTTCTTT
CDR3 protein: CASTVTFF

D gene: TRBD1
clone size: few
J gene: TRBJ1-1
V gene: TRBV9
CDR3 DNA: TGTGCCAGCAGCGCCTCAGGGGGCCAGGGTGAAGCTTTCTTT
CDR3 protein: CASSASGGQGEAFF

D gene: .
clone size: .
J gene: TRBJ1-4
V gene: TRBV7-9
CDR3 DNA: TGTGCCAGCAGCTTAAGGTACAGGGTTGGAAGCGAAAAACTGTTTTTT
CDR3 protein: CASSLRYRVGSEKLFF

D gene: TRBD1
clone size: many
J gene: TRBJ1-2
V gene: TRBV12-3/TRBV12-4
CDR3 DNA: TGTGCCAGCAGTCCGGGGACAGGTATCTATGGCTACACCTTC
CDR3 protein: CASSPGTGIYGYTF

D gene: TRBD1
clone size: .
J gene: TRBJ2-3
V gene: TRBV6-1
CDR3 DNA: TGTGCCAGCAGTGAAGGGGACAGGGGGCCAGATACGCAGTATTTT
CDR3 protein: CASSEGDRGPDTQYF

D gene: .
clone size: .
J gene: TRBJ2-5
V gene: TRBV3-1
CDR3 DNA: TGTGCCAGCAGCCAAGGGGTAACTGCAGGGTACCAAGAGACCCAGTACTTC
CDR3 protein: CASSQGVTAGYQETQYF

D gene: TRBD1
clone size: few
J gene: TRBJ2-7
V gene: TRBV29-1
CDR3 DNA: TGCAGCGTTGAAAGGACAGGGGCAGGCGCCTACGAGCAGTACTTC
CDR3 protein: CSVERTGAGAYEQYF

D gene: .
clone size: few
J gene: TRBJ1-2
V gene: TRBV12-3/TRBV12-4
CDR3 DNA: TGTGCCAGCAGTCGGACAGCATCCTATGGCTACACCTTC
CDR3 protein: CASSRTASYGYTF

D gene: .
clone size: many
J gene: TRBJ1-6
V gene: TRBV5-1
CDR3 DNA: TGCGCCAGCAGCCCCCTTGAGGGCCGGGGTTCACCCCTCCACTTT
CDR3 protein: CASSPLEGRGSPLHF

D gene: TRBD1
clone size: .
J gene: TRBJ1-6
V gene: TRBV6-6
CDR3 DNA: TGTGCCAGCAGTTTGGGAGACAGGGGACTTTTCGGGAATTCACCCCTCCACTTT
CDR3 protein: CASSLGDRGLFGNSPLHF

D gene: TRBD1
clone size: few
J gene: TRBJ1-2
V gene: TRBV7-9
CDR3 DNA: TGTGCCAGCAGCTCGACAGGGGTCGGGTATGGCTACACCTTC
CDR3 protein: CASSSTGVGYGYTF

D gene: .
clone size: .
J gene: TRBJ1-2
V gene: TRBV10-3
CDR3 DNA: TGTGCCATCAGTAAGGGAGACTATGGCTACACCTTC
CDR3 protein: CAISKGDYGYTF

D gene: .
clone size: many
J gene: TRBJ2-5
V gene: TRBV4-1
CDR3 DNA: TGCGCCAGCAGCCGAATGTTCGGCGAGACCCAGTACTTC
CDR3 protein: CASSRMFGETQYF